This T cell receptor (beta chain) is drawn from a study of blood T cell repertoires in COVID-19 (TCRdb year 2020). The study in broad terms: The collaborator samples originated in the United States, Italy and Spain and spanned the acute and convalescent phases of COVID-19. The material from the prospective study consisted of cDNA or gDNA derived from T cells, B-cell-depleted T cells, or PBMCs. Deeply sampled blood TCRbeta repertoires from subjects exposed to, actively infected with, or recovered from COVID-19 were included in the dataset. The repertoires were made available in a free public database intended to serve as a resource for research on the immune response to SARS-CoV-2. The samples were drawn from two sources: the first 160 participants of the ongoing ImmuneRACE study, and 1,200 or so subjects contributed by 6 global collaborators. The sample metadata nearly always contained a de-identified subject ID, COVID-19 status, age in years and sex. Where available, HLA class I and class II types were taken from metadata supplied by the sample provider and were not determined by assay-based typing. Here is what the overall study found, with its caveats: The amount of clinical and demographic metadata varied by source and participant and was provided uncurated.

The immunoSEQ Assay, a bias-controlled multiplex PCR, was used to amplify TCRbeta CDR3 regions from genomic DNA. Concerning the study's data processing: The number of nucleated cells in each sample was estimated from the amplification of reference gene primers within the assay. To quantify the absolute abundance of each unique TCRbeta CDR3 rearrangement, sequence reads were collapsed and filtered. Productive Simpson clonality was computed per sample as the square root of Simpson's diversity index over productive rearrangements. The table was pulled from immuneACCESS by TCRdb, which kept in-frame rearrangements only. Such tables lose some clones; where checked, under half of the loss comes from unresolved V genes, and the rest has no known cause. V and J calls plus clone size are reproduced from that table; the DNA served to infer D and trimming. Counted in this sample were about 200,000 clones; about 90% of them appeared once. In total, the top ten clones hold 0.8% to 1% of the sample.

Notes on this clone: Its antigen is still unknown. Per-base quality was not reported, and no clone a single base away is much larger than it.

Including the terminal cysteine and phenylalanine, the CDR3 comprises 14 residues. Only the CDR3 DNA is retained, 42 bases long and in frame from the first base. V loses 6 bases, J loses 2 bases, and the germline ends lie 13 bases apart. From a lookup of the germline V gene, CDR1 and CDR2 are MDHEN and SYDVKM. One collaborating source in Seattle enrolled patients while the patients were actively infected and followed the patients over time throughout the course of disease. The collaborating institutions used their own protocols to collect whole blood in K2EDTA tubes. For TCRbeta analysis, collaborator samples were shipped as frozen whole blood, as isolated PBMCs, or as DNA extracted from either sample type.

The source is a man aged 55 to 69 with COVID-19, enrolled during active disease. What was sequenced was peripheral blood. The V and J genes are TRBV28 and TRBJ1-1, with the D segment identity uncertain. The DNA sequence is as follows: TGTGCCAGCAGCCGCCTGGGCAGTAACACTGAAGCTTTCTTT. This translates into CASSRLGSNTEAFF.